The T cell receptor beta chain described here comes from a study of T-cell memory formation after mild COVID-19. Study background: Among the donors, TCR clusters were largely specific to each donor. Overall study results and limits: Pre-infection memory contained some responding clones, which suggested that cross-reactive memory had joined. Clones that shrank (day 15 to 85) were balanced CD4/CD8, whereas later expanders leaned CD4+.

With constant-segment primers, 5'RACE yielded cDNA libraries of TCR alpha and TCR beta that carried sample barcodes and UMIs. TCRdb analysed the 5' RACE reads with MiXCR anew, one entry per CDR3 protein. In the table there are about 100,000 distinct CDR3 sequences, roughly 11% of which are singletons. Trimming took 1 base from V and 3 from J, leaving 10 bases between them. The length of the CDR3 is 14 residues. Germline V lookup: CDR1 SGHRS, CDR2 YFSETQ. This clonotype was counted a few times. Its antigen is still unknown. The TCR comes from a man younger than 30 who had mild COVID-19 (a few samples of this study predate the infection). Cell type and time point are not known. The specimen was PBMCs or a T cell subset sorted from them (not recorded which). The chain couples TRBV5-1 to TRBJ1-1; D is uncertain. CDR3 loop: CASSLTVVDTEAFF. The CDR3 region has the DNA TGCGCCAGCAGCTTGACAGTAGTTGACACTGAAGCTTTCTTT.